This T cell receptor (beta chain) was obtained from a study of type 1 regulatory T cells. As for the study in general: T-allo10 is an in vitro-generated, Tr1-enriched CD4 T cell product specific for alloantigen. Study conclusions and caveats: Compared with non-Tr1 cells, Tr1 cells showed a narrower TCR repertoire.

TCRdb reanalysed the reads using MiXCR and keeps one entry per CDR3 protein. The table shows about 71,000 distinct CDR3 sequences, with more than 20% occurring only once. This clonotype was observed a few times. Antigen specificity is unknown. Trimming pared 5 bases from V and 4 bases from J, leaving 5 bases between. The CDR3 runs 11 residues. CDR1 SGHVS and CDR2 FNYEAQ come from the germline V gene. The sequence was obtained from a human donor in good health. This chain joins TRBV7-6 and TRBJ2-5; unclear D gene. Sequenced material: cultured type 1 regulatory T (Tr1) cells, either the whole culture or a sorted fraction (not recorded which). CDR3 nucleotides: TGTGCCAGCAGCAAGGGAGAGACCCAGTACTTC. This translates into CASSKGETQYF. The variable domain in full, completed from reference TRBV7-6 and TRBJ2-5, reads GAGVSQSPRYKVTKRGQDVALRCDPISGHVSLYWYRQALGQGPEFLTYFNYEAQQDKSGLPNDRFSAERPEGSISTLTIQRTEQRDSAMYRCASSKGETQYFGPGTRLLVL.